This entry lists 6 T cell receptor beta chains sequenced from one sample in a study of OX40 agonist ivuxolimab in advanced cancers. The method was immunoSEQ multiplex PCR; TCRdb's version includes in-frame clones alone and lacks a portion of them. The top ten clones hold around 1.8% of a sample with around 60,000 clones, around 93% of them seen once. The input for sequencing was CD4+ or CD8+ T cells sorted from blood, taken in a trial of the OX40 agonist ivuxolimab. The receptors derive from an adult with an advanced solid tumor such as melanoma, head and neck, liver or kidney cancer.

The rearrangement uses TRBV28 and TRBJ2-7, with D unclear. The CDR3 has 16 residues. Trimming left V 1 base short and J 3 bases short, with 16 bases between. The germline V gene has CDR1 MDHEN and CDR2 SYDVKM. CDR3 protein: CASSLYRTPSYYEQYF. CDR3 in DNA: TGTGCCAGCAGTTTATACCGAACCCCAAGTTACTACGAGCAGTACTTC.

This rearrangement joins TRBV5-4 to TRBJ2-2; D is uncertain. Germline assignment: CDR1 SGHNT and CDR2 YYREEE (reference sequence). The CDR3 consists of 15 residues. Trimming removed 4 bases from V and 6 bases from J, with 16 bases in between. CDR3 nucleotides: TGTGCCAGCAGCCTCAATAAAGGGTTTTCCGGGGAGCTGTTTTTT. This codes for CASSLNKGFSGELFF. Full variable domain (missing parts from reference TRBV5-4 and TRBJ2-2): ETGVTQSPTHLIKTRGQQVTLRCSSQSGHNTVSWYQQALGQGPQFIFQYYREEENGRGNFPPRFSGLQFPNYSSELNVNALELDDSALYLCASSLNKGFSGELFFGEGSRLTVL.

The rearrangement links TRBV28 to TRBJ1-5, with TRBD1 as a possible D gene (5 bases). The CDR3 spans 14 residues. Germline CDR1 MDHEN, CDR2 SYDVKM. Trimming shortened V by 0 bases and J by 2 bases, and 5 bases separated the two germline ends. The CDR3 here is CASSLWGGNQPQHF. DNA for the CDR3: TGTGCCAGCAGTTTATGGGGGGGCAATCAGCCCCAGCATTTT.

The J gene is TRBJ2-2, the V gene TRBV27; TRBD1 agrees at 7 bases. The CDR3 has 14 residues. Germline-derived CDR1 and CDR2 are MNHEY and SMNVEV (reference sequence). V lost 6 bases, J lost 4 bases, and 5 bases stayed unmatched. CDR3 in DNA: TGTGCCAGCAGCCGGGGACAGTTCACCGGGGAGCTGTTTTTT. Translation: CASSRGQFTGELFF.

CDR3 bases: TGCGCCAGCAGCGAGGGACTAGCGGGTTACCAAGAGACCCAGTACTTC. Translating gives CASSEGLAGYQETQYF. The chain carries TRBV5-1 and TRBJ2-5, with 12 nucleotides matching TRBD2. Germline CDR1 SGHRS, CDR2 YFSETQ. V lost 4 bases, J lost 0 bases, and 4 bases stayed unmatched. The CDR3 length is 16 residues.

This clone was counted a single time. V usage is TRBV4-2 and J usage is TRBJ2-7, with no clear D. V shed 0 bases and J shed 4 bases, with 10 bases lying between them. This CDR3 has 14 residues. Per the germline V gene, CDR1 is LGHNA and CDR2 is YNFKEQ. The DNA for the CDR3 is TGTGCCAGCAGCCAAGATCTAGGTGGATACGAGCAGTACTTC. Its translation: CASSQDLGGYEQYF.